These T cell receptor beta chains were read from a single sample in a study of blood T cell repertoires in COVID-19. Repertoires were generated with immunoSEQ multiplex PCR, while TCRdb's copy carries only in-frame clones and drops some. This table holds around 72,000 clones, 80% to 85% found once. The source material was peripheral blood. Receptors originate from a woman aged 55-70 years with acute or convalescent COVID-19. The CDR3 runs from the conserved cysteine through the conserved F or W. The order of the fields is clone size, D gene, V gene, CDR3 length, J gene, CDR3 DNA, CDR3 protein. The D gene is left open where the match is weak. Clone size is given for some rows only: seen once, a few or many times, or a class if the clone is expanded.

clone_size: -; d_call: TRBD1; v_call: TRBV19; cdr3_length: 16; j_call: TRBJ2-7; cdr3_nt: TGTGCCAGTAGTTCCGCCACCACCGGGACAGACTACGAGCAGTACTTC; cdr3_aa: CASSSATTGTDYEQYF
clone_size: -; d_call: -; v_call: TRBV28; cdr3_length: 14; j_call: TRBJ1-1; cdr3_nt: TGTGCCAGCAGCCCCGCGGGTATGAACACTGAAGCTTTCTTT; cdr3_aa: CASSPAGMNTEAFF
clone_size: -; d_call: TRBD2; v_call: TRBV5-6; cdr3_length: 13; j_call: TRBJ2-1; cdr3_nt: TGTGCCAGCAGCCCGGGACTAGAAAGTGAGCAGTTCTTC; cdr3_aa: CASSPGLESEQFF
clone_size: -; d_call: TRBD1; v_call: TRBV11-2; cdr3_length: 15; j_call: TRBJ2-7; cdr3_nt: TGTGCCAGCAGCTTAGGGACAGGGGGCTCTTGGGGGCAGTACTTC; cdr3_aa: CASSLGTGGSWGQYF
clone_size: -; d_call: TRBD1; v_call: TRBV12-5; cdr3_length: 15; j_call: TRBJ2-7; cdr3_nt: TGTGCTAGTGGTTTTCCGCAGGGGGTAACCTACGAGCAGTACTTC; cdr3_aa: CASGFPQGVTYEQYF
clone_size: few; d_call: TRBD1; v_call: TRBV6-5; cdr3_length: 15; j_call: TRBJ1-2; cdr3_nt: TGTGCCAGCAGAGCAGCGGACAGGGGGCGTGGTGGCTACACCTTC; cdr3_aa: CASRAADRGRGGYTF
clone_size: few; d_call: -; v_call: TRBV3-1/TRBV3-2; cdr3_length: 13; j_call: TRBJ1-2; cdr3_nt: TGTGCCAGCAGCCGCACACAGGGTAATGGCTACACCTTC; cdr3_aa: CASSRTQGNGYTF
clone_size: -; d_call: TRBD1; v_call: TRBV7-6; cdr3_length: 14; j_call: TRBJ2-7; cdr3_nt: TGTGCCAGCAGCTCAAACAGGGGGTCCTACGAGCAGTACTTC; cdr3_aa: CASSSNRGSYEQYF
clone_size: -; d_call: -; v_call: TRBV18; cdr3_length: 17; j_call: TRBJ2-3; cdr3_nt: TGTGCCAGCTCAATATCGGACACAGGTACCTTCACAGATACGCAGTATTTT; cdr3_aa: CASSISDTGTFTDTQYF
clone_size: -; d_call: -; v_call: TRBV5-4; cdr3_length: 14; j_call: TRBJ2-3; cdr3_nt: TGTGCCAGCAGCTCGAAGGAGAGCACAGATACGCAGTATTTT; cdr3_aa: CASSSKESTDTQYF
clone_size: -; d_call: TRBD1; v_call: TRBV5-1; cdr3_length: 14; j_call: TRBJ2-5; cdr3_nt: TGCGCCAGCAGCCCGACAGGGGGAGGAGAGACCCAGTACTTC; cdr3_aa: CASSPTGGGETQYF
clone_size: -; d_call: TRBD1; v_call: TRBV14; cdr3_length: 15; j_call: TRBJ2-7; cdr3_nt: TGTGCCAGCAGCCAAGCTGACAGGGCAAGGGACGAGCAGTACTTC; cdr3_aa: CASSQADRARDEQYF
clone_size: -; d_call: -; v_call: TRBV18; cdr3_length: 14; j_call: TRBJ1-2; cdr3_nt: TGTGCCAGCTCACCAAGGCAGGACGGGGATGGCTACACCTTC; cdr3_aa: CASSPRQDGDGYTF
clone_size: -; d_call: -; v_call: TRBV3-1/TRBV3-2; cdr3_length: 14; j_call: TRBJ2-7; cdr3_nt: TGTGCCAGCAGCAATACTCAAAGCTCCTACGAGCAGTACTTC; cdr3_aa: CASSNTQSSYEQYF
clone_size: -; d_call: -; v_call: TRBV7-6; cdr3_length: 14; j_call: TRBJ2-2; cdr3_nt: TGTGCCAGCACGAGGGATGCGAACACCGGGGAGCTGTTTTTT; cdr3_aa: CASTRDANTGELFF
clone_size: -; d_call: -; v_call: TRBV18; cdr3_length: 16; j_call: TRBJ1-4; cdr3_nt: TGTGCCAGCTCACCATACTCAGACCGGGGGGCCGGAAAACTGTTTTTT; cdr3_aa: CASSPYSDRGAGKLFF
clone_size: -; d_call: TRBD1; v_call: TRBV6-5; cdr3_length: 15; j_call: TRBJ1-4; cdr3_nt: TGTGCCAGCAGAACCACCGGGACAGGAGCCGAAAAACTGTTTTTT; cdr3_aa: CASRTTGTGAEKLFF
clone_size: -; d_call: -; v_call: TRBV3-1/TRBV3-2; cdr3_length: 16; j_call: TRBJ1-5; cdr3_nt: TGTGCCAGCAGCCGGCCGTCCTTGCAGGGGAATCAGCCCCAGCATTTT; cdr3_aa: CASSRPSLQGNQPQHF
clone_size: -; d_call: -; v_call: TRBV24-1; cdr3_length: 15; j_call: TRBJ2-1; cdr3_nt: TGTGCCACCAGTGACCGACGGGTCTCCTACAATGAGCAGTTCTTC; cdr3_aa: CATSDRRVSYNEQFF
clone_size: -; d_call: -; v_call: TRBV5-5; cdr3_length: 15; j_call: TRBJ2-3; cdr3_nt: TGTGCCAGCAGTATATTTGGGGGCAGCACAGATACGCAGTATTTT; cdr3_aa: CASSIFGGSTDTQYF
clone_size: -; d_call: -; v_call: TRBV18; cdr3_length: 14; j_call: TRBJ1-1; cdr3_nt: TGTGCCAGCTCACCATCTCCAGGGCCCACTGAAGCTTTCTTT; cdr3_aa: CASSPSPGPTEAFF
clone_size: -; d_call: -; v_call: TRBV12-3/TRBV12-4; cdr3_length: 11; j_call: TRBJ2-7; cdr3_nt: TGTGCCAGCAGTACCTACTACGAGCAGTACTTC; cdr3_aa: CASSTYYEQYF
clone_size: -; d_call: TRBD1; v_call: TRBV5-4; cdr3_length: 16; j_call: TRBJ1-3; cdr3_nt: TGTGCCAGCAGCTTGGACGGACAGGGGGCTGGAAACACCATATATTTT; cdr3_aa: CASSLDGQGAGNTIYF
clone_size: -; d_call: TRBD1; v_call: TRBV2; cdr3_length: 13; j_call: TRBJ1-1; cdr3_nt: TGTGCCAGCAGACGGACAGGGAAGATTGAAGCTTTCTTT; cdr3_aa: CASRRTGKIEAFF
clone_size: -; d_call: TRBD1; v_call: TRBV20-1; cdr3_length: 16; j_call: TRBJ2-7; cdr3_nt: TGCAGTGCTAGTGAGGGAACCGGGACAGGGGGTAACGAGCAGTACTTC; cdr3_aa: CSASEGTGTGGNEQYF
clone_size: -; d_call: TRBD1; v_call: TRBV19; cdr3_length: 16; j_call: TRBJ1-5; cdr3_nt: TGTGCCAGTAGTATTTCCCGGGACAGGGGAAGTCAGCCCCAGCATTTT; cdr3_aa: CASSISRDRGSQPQHF
clone_size: -; d_call: -; v_call: TRBV2; cdr3_length: 14; j_call: TRBJ1-1; cdr3_nt: TGTGCCAGCAGTGTTTTGAACTCGAACACTGAAGCTTTCTTT; cdr3_aa: CASSVLNSNTEAFF
clone_size: once; d_call: TRBD1; v_call: TRBV30; cdr3_length: 14; j_call: TRBJ1-5; cdr3_nt: TGTGCCTGGAGTCGGGCGACAGGGCTTCAGCCCCAGCATTTT; cdr3_aa: CAWSRATGLQPQHF
clone_size: -; d_call: -; v_call: TRBV19; cdr3_length: 16; j_call: TRBJ2-3; cdr3_nt: TGTGCCAGTAGTCCCCGTGACACGTTTCAAACAGATACGCAGTATTTT; cdr3_aa: CASSPRDTFQTDTQYF